Described below is a single T cell receptor beta chain sequence and its context. PCR involved 60 Vbeta and 13 Jbeta primers. TCRdb's table, derived via immunoSEQ multiplex PCR, lists solely in-frame clones and lacks some. The sample holds about 150,000 clones, 80% seen once. The sample originates from a study of cytomegalovirus exposure and HLA in healthy donors. This CDR3 contains 21 residues. V lost 1 base and J lost 0, with 22 bases in between. Germline CDR1 LGHNA, CDR2 YSLEER. Sequenced: PBMCs. The receptor comes from a woman under 40 in good health and CMV-seronegative. The V and J genes are TRBV4-3 and TRBJ2-6, with TRBD1 as a possible D gene (5 bases). The CDR3 loop is CASSQAEKLAGSLSGANVLTF. In DNA form, the CDR3 reads TGCGCCAGCAGCCAAGCAGAAAAGTTGGCAGGGTCCCTCTCTGGGGCCAACGTCCTGACTTTC.